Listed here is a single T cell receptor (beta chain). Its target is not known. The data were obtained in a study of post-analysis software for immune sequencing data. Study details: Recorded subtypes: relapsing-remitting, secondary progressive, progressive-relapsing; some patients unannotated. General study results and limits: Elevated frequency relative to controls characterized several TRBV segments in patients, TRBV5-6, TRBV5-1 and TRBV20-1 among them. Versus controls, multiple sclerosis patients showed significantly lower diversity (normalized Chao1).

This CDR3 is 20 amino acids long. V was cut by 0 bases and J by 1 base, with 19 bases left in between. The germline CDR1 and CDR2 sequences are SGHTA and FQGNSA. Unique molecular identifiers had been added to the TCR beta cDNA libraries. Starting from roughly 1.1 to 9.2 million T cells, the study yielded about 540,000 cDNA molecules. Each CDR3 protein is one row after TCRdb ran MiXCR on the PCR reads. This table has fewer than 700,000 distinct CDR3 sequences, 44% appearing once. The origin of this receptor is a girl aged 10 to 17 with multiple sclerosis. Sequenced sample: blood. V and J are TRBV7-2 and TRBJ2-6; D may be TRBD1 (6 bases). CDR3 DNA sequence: TGTGCCAGCAGCTTAGCGCTACAATGGCAGGGGAGATCTGGGGCCAACGTCCTGACTTTC. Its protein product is CASSLALQWQGRSGANVLTF.